Only one count was recorded for the clone carrying this T cell receptor beta chain. Antigen: not known. Germline assignment: CDR1 SGHNT and CDR2 YENEEA. The CDR3 is 15 amino acids. The V and J ends lost 5 bases and 6 bases respectively, with 20 bases between them. Graves' hyperthyroidism was deemed stable absent ophthalmopathy progression within 18 months. Amplification targeted TCR beta CDR3 regions from RNA transcripts. TCR CDR3 underwent first-round RT-PCR with the HTBI primer set. MiXCR, run by TCRdb on the multiplex PCR reads, gives a single entry per CDR3 protein. The table includes hundreds of thousands of distinct CDR3 sequences, under 60% detected once. The data are from a study of T cells in Graves' hyperthyroidism and ophthalmopathy. Findings of the study overall: From stable hyperthyroidism, ophthalmopathy was separated by a 13 V-J model. It was a median roughly six months before onset that the model predicted ophthalmopathy. Appearing also in blood were most of the thyroid clonotypes expanded above 0.001.

The sample comprised peripheral blood or thyroid tissue (not recorded which). J is TRBJ2-7 and V is TRBV11-3; D is possibly TRBD2 (6 bases). The TCR sequence derives from a woman younger than 30 with Graves' hyperthyroidism. The CDR3 loop is CASSPFDRLVSEQYF. In DNA form, the CDR3 reads TGTGCCAGCAGCCCATTCGATCGACTAGTAAGCGAGCAGTACTTC.